This paragraph covers one TCR beta chain sequence. Its target is unknown. Naive CD8 cells, CD45RO-negative and positively selected for CCR7, excluded terminally differentiated effector memory CD45RA+ cells. The sample is drawn from a study of shared clonotypes between healthy human individuals. Looking at the study overall: Three plates were used per donor for CD4 naive, three for CD4 memory, two for CD8 naive and one for CD8 memory. Study-wide points: The generation probabilities recorded for non-shared clonotypes fell below those of clonotypes shared by all four donors. Generally, estimated richness proved larger in naive subsets than it did in memory subsets.

Per germline, CDR1 ENHRY and CDR2 SYGVKD. V dropped 3 bases and J dropped 0 bases, with 6 bases sitting between them. The CDR3 extends over 13 amino acids. Sequencing was performed with immunoSEQ multiplex PCR; in TCRdb, only in-frame clones are kept and a portion is missing. The table lists about 2.1 million clones, around 93% of them singletons, with around 1.7% in the top ten. The J gene is TRBJ2-7, the V gene TRBV10-3; D not certain. The specimen sequenced was naive CD8+ T cells from PBMCs. The receptor's source is a man between 18 and 35 years old in good health. Some clones in this sample may be carry-over from other donors' samples. The CDR3 protein is CAISEQLSYEQYF. DNA for the CDR3: TGTGCCATCAGTGAACAGCTCTCCTACGAGCAGTACTTC.